This section outlines one T cell receptor (beta chain) sequence together with its context. This clonotype has at least ten counts. This receptor's antigen is unknown. No much larger clone exists at a distance of one base, and base qualities are not known. These data belong to a study of T cells in Graves' hyperthyroidism and ophthalmopathy (dated by TCRdb to between 2019 and 2020). About the study as a whole: Peripheral blood was collected at initial diagnosis, before any treatment. Following sampling, methimazole starting at 30 mg daily was given to hyperthyroidism patients, and high-dose intravenous methylprednisolone was given to ophthalmopathy patients. The paper describes TCR Vbeta CDR3 sequencing of some 130 peripheral blood samples, made up of about 41 ophthalmopathy patients, approximately 76 hyperthyroidism patients and about 17 progressor patients. Thyroid tissue and blood T-cell repertoires from several Graves' hyperthyroidism patients were also compared in the study. Prospective prediction of ophthalmopathy was tested in an independent validation cohort consisting of under 20 hyperthyroidism patients and approximately 16 patients who later progressed to ophthalmopathy. TCR V-J signatures able to tell the groups apart were searched for in a discovery cohort of some 100 patients, of whom 43 had Graves' ophthalmopathy and about 60 had stable Graves' hyperthyroidism. For training and testing, the 100 or so patients in the discovery cohort were randomly divided in a 7:3 ratio.

Measured from the cysteine to the phenylalanine, the CDR3 is 12 residues long. Only CDR3 DNA is held: 36 bases, read in frame from base 1. In the germline V gene (reference sequence), CDR1 corresponds to SEHNR and CDR2 to FQNEAQ. V gives up 2 bases and J gives up 10 bases, and the segment between their germline ends measures 11 bases. Amplification of TCR beta CDR3 regions was carried out from RNA transcripts. A first-round RT-PCR of the TCR CDR3 used the HTBI primer set with the Qiagen OneStep RT-PCR kit. Libraries were constructed in a second round of multiplex PCR, after which size selection and purification were performed. The libraries were sequenced on an Illumina HiSeq2000 using paired-end 100 bp reads. Per the source publication's procedure: SOAPnuke was used to process the raw data, with reads discarded if the reads contained adapters or uncalled bases, had a mean Phred below 15, or lacked an exact constant-primer or identifier match. High-quality paired reads were merged with COPE v1.2.5, and unique nucleotide sequences were defined as clonotypes. MiTCR v1.1 was used to align clonotypes to the IMGT TRBV, TRBD and TRBJ reference segments. The analysis was restricted to V-J combinations with a frequency above 0.0001, which together covered 99% to 99.2% of the repertoires. A TCS score was defined as the ratio of F50 (clonal expansion) to E x V (chaos), with BLOSUM62-based TCRdist applied between CDR3 peptides within each V-J. Welch's t-statistics and random forest reduced around 520 V-J features to roughly 13, which were used in a naive Bayes classifier (R e1071). Starting from the raw public reads, TCRdb applied fastp trimming at Q25, assembled clones with MiXCR and retained in-frame beta chains. Rows merge per CDR3 protein into single entries with the most common DNA and genes. In this record, the V and J calls reflect TCRdb's handling and not the investigators' own analysis. Recorded for this sample are 350,000 to 400,000 distinct CDR3 sequences; approximately 20% of them occurred a single time. The leading ten clones occupy around 3.4% of the sample.

Overall study results and their limits: In validation, progression to ophthalmopathy was predicted by the model with around 71% sensitivity and around 75% specificity, a median of about 6.8 months before onset. A model built on a 13 V-J signature distinguished ophthalmopathy from stable hyperthyroidism, reaching over 85% sensitivity and 81% to 83% specificity in cross-validation and 80%/75% in testing. Sample size was not statistically predetermined, and blinding of investigators to group allocation was not performed. Most expanded thyroid clonotypes (frequency above 0.001) were also detected in blood, a finding suggesting that blood repertoires may reflect thyroid immune responses.

A patient counted as having stable Graves' hyperthyroidism if no progression to ophthalmopathy occurred over 18 months of follow-up. Hyperthyroidism patients were newly diagnosed, with disease duration under 2 months, and aged 18 to 65 years. Exclusion was applied to patients with uncontrolled infections, other autoimmune diseases, pregnancy or lactation. Clinical symptoms, serum thyroxine and TRAb, thyroid ultrasound, and orbital computed tomography formed the basis for the diagnoses. PBMCs were isolated from about 10 ml of fresh peripheral blood by Ficoll-Paque density gradient centrifugation. Total RNA was extracted with Trizol reagent, and quality was checked on an Agilent 2100 Bioanalyzer.

The sequenced sample consisted of blood. The rearranged segments are TRBV7-9 and TRBJ1-1; the D gene is unclear. The TCR comes from a woman under 30 with Graves' hyperthyroidism. The DNA is as follows: TGTGCCAGCAGCTTACCTTTGGAAGGAGCTTTCTTT. Translated, this gives CASSLPLEGAFF.